The rows below give T cell receptor beta chains drawn from one sample of a study of early T cells in non-severe SARS-CoV-2 infection. TCRdb ran MiXCR on the 5' RACE reads and lists one entry per CDR3 protein. The profile covers almost 85,000 distinct CDR3 sequences, with around an eighth appearing a single time and under 3% taken by the ten largest. The material sequenced was whole blood. All receptors come from an adult who was a healthcare worker with PCR-confirmed SARS-CoV-2 infection or an uninfected control (not recorded which). The CDR3 runs from the conserved cysteine through the conserved F or W. The D gene is left open where the match is weak. The size field is filled for only some rows; it gives once, few, many or a size class.

V gene: TRBV24-1; J gene: TRBJ1-5; D gene: .; clone size: few; CDR3 protein: CATSAQGVDSNQPQHF; CDR3 DNA: TGTGCCACCAGTGCGCAGGGCGTGGATAGCAATCAGCCCCAGCATTTT
V gene: TRBV20-1; J gene: TRBJ2-7; D gene: .; clone size: .; CDR3 protein: CSASGYEQYF; CDR3 DNA: TGCAGTGCTAGCGGCTACGAGCAGTACTTC
V gene: TRBV7-6; J gene: TRBJ2-2; D gene: .; clone size: many; CDR3 protein: CASSLGWDTGELFF; CDR3 DNA: TGTGCCAGCAGCTTGGGTTGGGACACCGGGGAGCTGTTTTTT
V gene: TRBV12-5; J gene: TRBJ1-2; D gene: .; clone size: few; CDR3 protein: CASGPPGPRSGYTF; CDR3 DNA: TGTGCTAGTGGTCCCCCTGGACCCCGAAGTGGCTACACCTTC
V gene: TRBV20-1; J gene: TRBJ2-1; D gene: .; clone size: .; CDR3 protein: CSARDRKRGVSSYNEQFF; CDR3 DNA: TGCAGTGCTAGAGATCGAAAACGCGGGGTTAGCTCCTACAATGAGCAGTTCTTC
V gene: TRBV10-1; J gene: TRBJ1-1; D gene: .; clone size: .; CDR3 protein: CASSDRQNTEAFF; CDR3 DNA: TGCGCCAGCAGCGACAGGCAGAACACTGAAGCTTTCTTT
V gene: TRBV11-2; J gene: TRBJ2-1; D gene: TRBD2; clone size: .; CDR3 protein: CASSLDHSTSGGASYNEQFF; CDR3 DNA: TGTGCCAGCAGCTTAGATCATTCGACTAGCGGGGGGGCTTCCTACAATGAGCAGTTCTTC
V gene: TRBV9; J gene: TRBJ2-3; D gene: TRBD1; clone size: few; CDR3 protein: CASSVASITQGSSDTQYF; CDR3 DNA: TGTGCCAGCAGCGTAGCTTCGATAACACAGGGGTCATCAGATACGCAGTATTTT
V gene: TRBV13; J gene: TRBJ2-3; D gene: .; clone size: many; CDR3 protein: CASSPRPTDTQYF; CDR3 DNA: TGTGCCAGCAGCCCTCGTCCCACAGATACGCAGTATTTT
V gene: TRBV21-1; J gene: TRBJ2-3; D gene: .; clone size: .; CDR3 protein: CASSPTSGASTDTQYF; CDR3 DNA: TGTGCCAGCAGCCCCACTAGCGGGGCTAGCACAGATACGCAGTATTTT
V gene: TRBV6-5; J gene: TRBJ1-2; D gene: .; clone size: many; CDR3 protein: CASTPGQNYGYTF; CDR3 DNA: TGTGCCAGCACCCCGGGTCAGAACTATGGCTACACCTTC
V gene: TRBV20-1; J gene: TRBJ1-1; D gene: TRBD1; clone size: few; CDR3 protein: CSAIRQGSTEAFF; CDR3 DNA: TGCAGTGCTATTAGACAGGGGAGCACTGAAGCTTTCTTT
V gene: TRBV24-1; J gene: TRBJ2-5; D gene: .; clone size: .; CDR3 protein: CATSEGEVTQYF; CDR3 DNA: TGTGCCACCAGTGAGGGGGAAGTGACCCAGTACTTC
V gene: TRBV12-3/TRBV12-4; J gene: TRBJ2-1; D gene: .; clone size: .; CDR3 protein: CASSLARGGLSEQFF; CDR3 DNA: TGTGCCAGCAGTTTAGCGCGAGGGGGGCTCTCGGAGCAGTTCTTC
V gene: TRBV25-1; J gene: TRBJ1-6; D gene: .; clone size: .; CDR3 protein: CTSSTPLTVGVSGLDSPLHF; CDR3 DNA: TGTACCAGCAGTACACCTTTGACTGTGGGGGTTTCGGGACTAGATTCACCCCTCCACTTT
V gene: TRBV5-1; J gene: TRBJ2-1; D gene: .; clone size: .; CDR3 protein: CASSSPGDEQFF; CDR3 DNA: TGCGCCAGCAGCTCTCCGGGGGATGAGCAGTTCTTC
V gene: TRBV20-1; J gene: TRBJ1-2; D gene: .; clone size: .; CDR3 protein: CSASRQNYGYTF; CDR3 DNA: TGCAGTGCTAGTAGACAAAACTATGGCTACACCTTC
V gene: TRBV7-9; J gene: TRBJ2-3; D gene: TRBD2; clone size: .; CDR3 protein: CASSLASGWTGDTQYF; CDR3 DNA: TGTGCCAGCAGCTTGGCTAGCGGGTGGACGGGAGATACGCAGTATTTT
V gene: TRBV7-6; J gene: TRBJ1-5; D gene: .; clone size: many; CDR3 protein: CASSSSRGGDSNQPQHF; CDR3 DNA: TGTGCCAGCAGCTCCTCCCGCGGCGGGGATAGCAATCAGCCCCAGCATTTT
V gene: TRBV19; J gene: TRBJ1-4; D gene: .; clone size: many; CDR3 protein: CASSIEATNEKLFF; CDR3 DNA: TGTGCCAGTAGTATAGAAGCAACTAATGAAAAACTGTTTTTT
V gene: TRBV7-7; J gene: TRBJ2-7; D gene: .; clone size: few; CDR3 protein: CASSPSGQIYEQYF; CDR3 DNA: TGTGCTAGCAGCCCGAGCGGACAGATCTACGAGCAGTACTTC
V gene: TRBV20-1; J gene: TRBJ1-1; D gene: .; clone size: few; CDR3 protein: CSAKVQLNTEAFF; CDR3 DNA: TGCAGTGCTAAGGTCCAGCTGAACACTGAAGCTTTCTTT
V gene: TRBV20-1; J gene: TRBJ2-3; D gene: TRBD1; clone size: many; CDR3 protein: CSASDTGDGTDTQYF; CDR3 DNA: TGCAGTGCTAGTGATACAGGGGACGGCACAGATACGCAGTATTTT
V gene: TRBV28; J gene: TRBJ2-5; D gene: TRBD1; clone size: many; CDR3 protein: CASSYRRDRERETQYF; CDR3 DNA: TGTGCCAGCAGCTATCGCCGGGACAGGGAACGAGAGACCCAGTACTTC
V gene: TRBV10-1; J gene: TRBJ2-1; D gene: .; clone size: many; CDR3 protein: CASSGAGRSSYNEQFF; CDR3 DNA: TGCGCCAGCAGTGGGGCGGGGAGAAGCTCCTACAATGAGCAGTTCTTC
V gene: TRBV30; J gene: TRBJ1-6; D gene: TRBD1; clone size: .; CDR3 protein: CAWRPGTGYSPLYF; CDR3 DNA: TGTGCCTGGAGACCGGGGACAGGTTATTCACCCCTCTACTTT
V gene: TRBV3-1; J gene: TRBJ2-3; D gene: .; clone size: many; CDR3 protein: CASSQDVGSNTQYF; CDR3 DNA: TGTGCCAGCAGCCAAGATGTCGGGAGTAATACGCAGTATTTT
V gene: TRBV11-2; J gene: TRBJ2-2; D gene: TRBD1; clone size: few; CDR3 protein: CASSPSDRGSAELFF; CDR3 DNA: TGTGCCAGCAGCCCATCTGACAGGGGGTCCGCGGAGCTGTTTTTT
V gene: TRBV7-9; J gene: TRBJ1-1; D gene: .; clone size: few; CDR3 protein: CASSLGPPRTEAFF; CDR3 DNA: TGTGCCAGCAGTTTAGGACCTCCTCGGACTGAAGCTTTCTTT
V gene: TRBV28; J gene: TRBJ1-5; D gene: .; clone size: few; CDR3 protein: CASSLGAVNQPQHF; CDR3 DNA: TGTGCCAGCAGTTTGGGGGCGGTAAATCAGCCCCAGCATTTT
V gene: TRBV10-3; J gene: TRBJ1-1; D gene: .; clone size: many; CDR3 protein: CAIRDSGGNTEAFF; CDR3 DNA: TGTGCCATCAGGGATTCGGGAGGGAACACTGAAGCTTTCTTT
V gene: TRBV6-5; J gene: TRBJ2-1; D gene: TRBD1; clone size: .; CDR3 protein: CASSYAQGGNEQFF; CDR3 DNA: TGTGCCAGCAGTTACGCACAGGGGGGAAATGAGCAGTTCTTC
V gene: TRBV18; J gene: TRBJ1-6; D gene: .; clone size: many; CDR3 protein: CASSPVGARESPLHF; CDR3 DNA: TGTGCCAGCTCACCCGTGGGAGCAAGGGAGTCACCCCTCCACTTT
V gene: TRBV30; J gene: TRBJ2-3; D gene: .; clone size: few; CDR3 protein: CAWNPGHTDTQYF; CDR3 DNA: TGTGCCTGGAACCCGGGGCACACAGATACGCAGTATTTT
V gene: TRBV20-1; J gene: TRBJ2-3; D gene: TRBD2; clone size: .; CDR3 protein: CSAPRTSGTDTQYF; CDR3 DNA: TGCAGTGCCCCCCGGACTAGCGGCACAGATACGCAGTATTTT
V gene: TRBV7-8; J gene: TRBJ2-7; D gene: TRBD2; clone size: .; CDR3 protein: CASSLIISGNEQYF; CDR3 DNA: TGTGCCAGCAGCTTAATTATTAGCGGGAACGAGCAGTACTTC
V gene: TRBV20-1; J gene: TRBJ2-7; D gene: .; clone size: few; CDR3 protein: CSARTLDRSYEQYF; CDR3 DNA: TGCAGTGCCCGGACGTTAGACAGATCCTACGAGCAGTACTTC
V gene: TRBV7-3; J gene: TRBJ1-6; D gene: .; clone size: .; CDR3 protein: CASSSDIYNSPLHF; CDR3 DNA: TGTGCCAGCAGCTCGGACATCTATAATTCACCCCTCCACTTT
V gene: TRBV6-2/TRBV6-3; J gene: TRBJ2-3; D gene: TRBD2; clone size: many; CDR3 protein: CASRTSGGTTDTQYF; CDR3 DNA: TGTGCCAGCAGAACTAGCGGGGGCACCACAGATACGCAGTATTTT
V gene: TRBV6-2/TRBV6-3; J gene: TRBJ1-5; D gene: .; clone size: .; CDR3 protein: CVSKRLNQPQHF; CDR3 DNA: TGTGTCAGCAAGCGTCTAAATCAGCCCCAGCATTTT
V gene: TRBV6-5; J gene: TRBJ2-3; D gene: .; clone size: many; CDR3 protein: CASSYSDPPLADTQYF; CDR3 DNA: TGTGCCAGCAGTTACTCGGACCCCCCGCTCGCAGATACGCAGTATTTT
V gene: TRBV2; J gene: TRBJ2-2; D gene: TRBD2; clone size: .; CDR3 protein: CASSELNLAGNTGELFF; CDR3 DNA: TGTGCCAGCAGTGAATTGAATCTAGCGGGAAACACCGGGGAGCTGTTTTTT
V gene: TRBV9; J gene: TRBJ2-1; D gene: TRBD2; clone size: .; CDR3 protein: CASSLSGRAQREQFF; CDR3 DNA: TGTGCCAGCAGCTTAAGCGGGAGGGCCCAACGTGAGCAGTTCTTC
V gene: TRBV20-1; J gene: TRBJ1-1; D gene: .; clone size: few; CDR3 protein: CSARDTGYSTEAFF; CDR3 DNA: TGCAGTGCTAGAGATACAGGGTACAGTACTGAAGCTTTCTTT
V gene: TRBV20-1; J gene: TRBJ1-1; D gene: .; clone size: few; CDR3 protein: CSASVAGATEAFF; CDR3 DNA: TGCAGTGCCTCCGTGGCGGGGGCCACTGAAGCTTTCTTT
V gene: TRBV12-5; J gene: TRBJ2-2; D gene: .; clone size: many; CDR3 protein: CASGLGGKITGELFF; CDR3 DNA: TGTGCTAGTGGTTTGGGCGGGAAGATCACCGGGGAGCTGTTTTTT
V gene: TRBV10-3; J gene: TRBJ2-7; D gene: TRBD1; clone size: few; CDR3 protein: CAVGTGDYEQYF; CDR3 DNA: TGTGCCGTCGGGACAGGTGACTACGAGCAGTACTTC
V gene: TRBV24-1; J gene: TRBJ1-1; D gene: .; clone size: many; CDR3 protein: CATSEGRATFF; CDR3 DNA: TGTGCCACCAGTGAGGGCAGGGCAACTTTCTTT
V gene: TRBV10-3; J gene: TRBJ2-7; D gene: TRBD2; clone size: many; CDR3 protein: CAISGRGERGHSYEQYF; CDR3 DNA: TGTGCCATCAGTGGTCGGGGGGAGCGGGGCCACTCCTACGAGCAGTACTTC
V gene: TRBV5-1; J gene: TRBJ2-7; D gene: .; clone size: .; CDR3 protein: CASSLTGTSYEQYF; CDR3 DNA: TGCGCCAGCAGCTTAACCGGGACGTCCTACGAGCAGTACTTC
V gene: TRBV5-1; J gene: TRBJ2-7; D gene: TRBD2; clone size: many; CDR3 protein: CASSLGLAGDEQYF; CDR3 DNA: TGCGCCAGCAGCTTAGGACTAGCAGGGGACGAGCAGTACTTC
V gene: TRBV28; J gene: TRBJ1-5; D gene: .; clone size: .; CDR3 protein: CASRLSGPARPQHF; CDR3 DNA: TGTGCCAGCAGACTGTCGGGTCCCGCACGGCCCCAGCATTTT
V gene: TRBV6-5; J gene: TRBJ2-7; D gene: .; clone size: few; CDR3 protein: CASSQIRADSGQYF; CDR3 DNA: TGTGCCAGCAGTCAAATCCGGGCTGACTCAGGGCAGTACTTC
V gene: TRBV29-1; J gene: TRBJ1-2; D gene: .; clone size: .; CDR3 protein: CSVDHEGYGYTF; CDR3 DNA: TGCAGCGTTGACCATGAAGGCTATGGCTACACCTTC
V gene: TRBV29-1; J gene: TRBJ1-2; D gene: .; clone size: many; CDR3 protein: CSVGLTANYGYTF; CDR3 DNA: TGCAGCGTTGGACTCACAGCAAACTATGGCTACACCTTC
V gene: TRBV5-1; J gene: TRBJ1-2; D gene: .; clone size: many; CDR3 protein: CASSSGDRKAYGYTF; CDR3 DNA: TGCGCCAGCAGCTCCGGTGACAGAAAGGCCTATGGCTACACCTTC
V gene: TRBV2; J gene: TRBJ1-6; D gene: .; clone size: many; CDR3 protein: CASSEGQGYNSPLHF; CDR3 DNA: TGTGCCAGCAGTGAAGGGCAGGGATATAATTCACCCCTCCACTTT